Listed here are 7 T cell receptor beta chains from one sample, sequenced in a study of blood T cell repertoires in COVID-19. Sequenced by immunoSEQ multiplex PCR; TCRdb stores in-frame clones only, minus some. The top ten clones hold over 2.5% of a sample with 150,000 to 200,000 clones, roughly 84% of them seen once. The sequencing input was peripheral blood. The receptor set was obtained from a human donor with acute or convalescent COVID-19. The donor label of this sample is uncertain.

The J gene is TRBJ1-2, the V gene TRBV30; D ambiguous. CDR1 and CDR2 (germline): GTSNPN, SVGIG (reference sequence). V was cut by 4 bases and J by 5 bases, with 11 bases left in between. The CDR3 consists of 12 residues. The CDR3 DNA reads TGTGCCTGGAAACGCGAACCTTATGGCTACACCTTC. Translating gives CAWKREPYGYTF.

The genes are TRBV10-3 and TRBJ1-1, with 8 bases identical to TRBD1. After removal of 3 bases from V and 2 bases from J, the junction contained 5 bases not matched to a gene. The CDR3 is 15 amino acids. Germline loops: CDR1 ENHRY, CDR2 SYGVKD. CDR3 nucleotide sequence: TGTGCCATCAGTGAAAACAGGGGGGGTAACACTGAAGCTTTCTTT. Translation gives CAISENRGGNTEAFF.

V is TRBV10-3 and J is TRBJ2-1; D is possibly TRBD1 (6 bases). CDR3 length equals 17 residues. The V end lost 0 bases, the J end lost 3 bases, and 15 bases lay between the germline ends. The germline V gene has CDR1 ENHRY and CDR2 SYGVKD. Here the CDR3 reads CAISESISQDSYNEQFF. CDR3 in DNA: TGTGCCATCAGTGAGTCGATTAGTCAGGACAGCTACAATGAGCAGTTCTTC.

V is TRBV19 and J is TRBJ1-5; TRBD1 agrees at 9 bases. V gave up 5 bases and J gave up 7 bases; unmatched junction bases: 9. The CDR3 length is 15 residues. Germline-derived CDR1 and CDR2 are LNHDA and SQIVND (reference sequence). The CDR3 loop reads CASSARTGVRQPQHF. The CDR3 DNA reads TGTGCCAGTAGTGCCCGGACAGGGGTACGGCAGCCCCAGCATTTT.

This clone has at least ten counts. The V call is TRBV7-2, the J call TRBJ1-3; 9 bases match TRBD1. Germline lookup yields CDR1 SGHTA and CDR2 FQGNSA. V was clipped by 3 bases and J by 4 bases; unmatched bases: 4. This CDR3 region has 15 residues. CDR3 amino acids: CASSFDRGTGNTIYF. CDR3 sequence (DNA): TGTGCCAGCAGCTTCGACAGGGGGACGGGAAACACCATATATTTT.

The chain is built from TRBV30 and TRBJ1-4; D is undetermined. This CDR3 region has 14 residues. Trimming removed 2 bases from V and 0 bases from J, with 7 bases in between. Per the germline V gene, CDR1 is GTSNPN and CDR2 is SVGIG (reference sequence). Written as DNA, the CDR3 is TGTGCCTGGAGTTCCGGGACAACTAATGAAAAACTGTTTTTT. Protein sequence: CAWSSGTTNEKLFF.

This clone was counted a single time. The chain has TRBV29-1 and TRBJ2-1; TRBD2 matches at 7 bases. This CDR3 region has 16 residues. The J segment lost 7 bases and the V segment lost 1 base, leaving 13 bases of the junction unmatched. Germline loops: CDR1 SQVTM, CDR2 ANQGSEA. The CDR3 loop is CSVEGLRSGALNEQFF. The CDR3, as DNA: TGCAGCGTTGAAGGCCTAAGGAGCGGGGCCTTAAATGAGCAGTTCTTC.